This TCR beta chain was identified during a study of T cells in Graves' hyperthyroidism and ophthalmopathy. The V gene's germline CDR1 is SGHNT and CDR2 YYREEE (reference sequence). This CDR3 spans 13 amino acids. The V gene end was trimmed by 7 bases and the J gene end by 5 bases; junction bases not matched to a gene: 7. Template material for amplifying TCR beta CDR3 regions consisted of RNA transcripts. The HTBI primer set was used in a first-round RT-PCR of the TCR CDR3. TCRdb redid the calling of the multiplex PCR reads with MiXCR, one entry per CDR3 protein. The sample holds about 400,000 distinct CDR3 sequences; 15% are singletons and the top ten take 30% to 35%. A remark on this clonotype: What it recognizes is unknown.

Study findings and constraints: In the analysis, a 13 V-J model separated ophthalmopathy from stable hyperthyroidism.

The material sequenced was blood. This TCR was sampled from a woman between 25 and 40 years old with Graves' hyperthyroidism. The V gene is TRBV5-4, the J gene TRBJ2-7; TRBD2 matches 9 bases. DNA of the CDR3: TGTGCCAGCTCCTTAGCGGGAGTCGACGAGCAGTACTTC. It is translated as CASSLAGVDEQYF.